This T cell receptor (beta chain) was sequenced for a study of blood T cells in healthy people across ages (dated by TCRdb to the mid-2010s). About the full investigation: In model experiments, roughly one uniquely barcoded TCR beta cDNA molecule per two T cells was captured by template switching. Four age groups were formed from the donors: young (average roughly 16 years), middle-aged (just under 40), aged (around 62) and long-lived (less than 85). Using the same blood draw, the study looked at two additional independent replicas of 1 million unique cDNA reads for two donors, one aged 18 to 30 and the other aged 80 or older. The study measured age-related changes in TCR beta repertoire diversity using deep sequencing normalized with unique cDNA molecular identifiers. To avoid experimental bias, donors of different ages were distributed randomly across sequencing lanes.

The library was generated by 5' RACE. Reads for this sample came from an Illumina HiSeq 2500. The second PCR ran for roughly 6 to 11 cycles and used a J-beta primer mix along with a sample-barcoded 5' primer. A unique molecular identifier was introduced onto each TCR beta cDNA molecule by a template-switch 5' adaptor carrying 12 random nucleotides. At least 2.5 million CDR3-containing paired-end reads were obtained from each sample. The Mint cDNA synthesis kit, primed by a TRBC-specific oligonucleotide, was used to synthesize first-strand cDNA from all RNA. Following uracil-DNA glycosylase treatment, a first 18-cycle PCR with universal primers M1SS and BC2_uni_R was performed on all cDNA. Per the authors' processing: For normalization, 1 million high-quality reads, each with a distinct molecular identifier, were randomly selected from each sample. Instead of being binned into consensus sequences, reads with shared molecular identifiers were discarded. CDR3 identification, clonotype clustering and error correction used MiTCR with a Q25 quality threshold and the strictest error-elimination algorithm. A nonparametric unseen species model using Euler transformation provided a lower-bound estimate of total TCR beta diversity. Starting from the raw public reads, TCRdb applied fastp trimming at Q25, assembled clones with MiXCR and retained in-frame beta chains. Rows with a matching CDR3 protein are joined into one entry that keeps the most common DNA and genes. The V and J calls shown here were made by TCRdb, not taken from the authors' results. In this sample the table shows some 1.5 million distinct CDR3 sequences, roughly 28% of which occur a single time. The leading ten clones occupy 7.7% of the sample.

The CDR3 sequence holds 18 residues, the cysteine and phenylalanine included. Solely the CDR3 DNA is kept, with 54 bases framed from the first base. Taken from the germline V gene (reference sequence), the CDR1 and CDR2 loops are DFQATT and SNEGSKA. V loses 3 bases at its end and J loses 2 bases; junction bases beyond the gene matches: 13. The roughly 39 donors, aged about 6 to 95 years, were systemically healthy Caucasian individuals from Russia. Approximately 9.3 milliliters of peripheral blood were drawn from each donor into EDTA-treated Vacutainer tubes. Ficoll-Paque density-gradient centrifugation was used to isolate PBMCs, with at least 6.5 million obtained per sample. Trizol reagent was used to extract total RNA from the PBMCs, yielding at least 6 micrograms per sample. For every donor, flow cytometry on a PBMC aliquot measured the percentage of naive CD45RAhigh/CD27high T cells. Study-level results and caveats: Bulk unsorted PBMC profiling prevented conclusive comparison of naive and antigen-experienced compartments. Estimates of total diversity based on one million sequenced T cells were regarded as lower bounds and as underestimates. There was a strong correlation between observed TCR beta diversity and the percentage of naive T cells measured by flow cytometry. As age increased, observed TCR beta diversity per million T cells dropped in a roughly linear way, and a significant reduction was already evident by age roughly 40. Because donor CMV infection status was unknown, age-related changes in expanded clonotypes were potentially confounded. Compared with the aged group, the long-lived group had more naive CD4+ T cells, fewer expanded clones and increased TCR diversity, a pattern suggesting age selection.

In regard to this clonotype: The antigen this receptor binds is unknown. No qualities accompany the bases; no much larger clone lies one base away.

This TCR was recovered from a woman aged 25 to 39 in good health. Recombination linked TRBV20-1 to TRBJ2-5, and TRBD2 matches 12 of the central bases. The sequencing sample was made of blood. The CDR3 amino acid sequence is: CSARGLAGPPVVQETQYF. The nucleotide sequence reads TGCAGTGCTAGGGGACTAGCGGGCCCCCCGGTCGTTCAAGAGACCCAGTACTTC.